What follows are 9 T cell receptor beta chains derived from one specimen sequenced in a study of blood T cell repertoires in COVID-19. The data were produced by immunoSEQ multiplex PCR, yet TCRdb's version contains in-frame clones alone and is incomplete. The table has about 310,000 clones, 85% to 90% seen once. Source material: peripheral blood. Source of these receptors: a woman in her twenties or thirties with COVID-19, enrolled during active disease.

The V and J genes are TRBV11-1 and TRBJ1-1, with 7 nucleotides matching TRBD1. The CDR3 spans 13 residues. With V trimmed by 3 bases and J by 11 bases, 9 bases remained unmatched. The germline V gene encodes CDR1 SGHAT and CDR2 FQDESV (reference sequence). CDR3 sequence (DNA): TGTGCCAGCAGCTTGGATACAGGGGTTGTGGCTTTCTTT. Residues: CASSLDTGVVAFF.

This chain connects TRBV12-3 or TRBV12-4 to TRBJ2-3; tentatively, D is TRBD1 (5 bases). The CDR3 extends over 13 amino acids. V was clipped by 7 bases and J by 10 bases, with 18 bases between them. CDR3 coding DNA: TGTGCCAGCAACCAGGGCCAAATTCCATCGCAGTATTTT. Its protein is CASNQGQIPSQYF.

The CDR3 sequence: CASSSQQGNTIYF. In DNA, the CDR3 is TGTGCCAGCAGTTCACAACAGGGAAACACCATATATTTT. The chain is built from TRBV12-3 or TRBV12-4 and TRBJ1-3; no definite D call. V was clipped by 4 bases and J by 4 bases, with 8 bases between them. The CDR3 consists of 13 residues.

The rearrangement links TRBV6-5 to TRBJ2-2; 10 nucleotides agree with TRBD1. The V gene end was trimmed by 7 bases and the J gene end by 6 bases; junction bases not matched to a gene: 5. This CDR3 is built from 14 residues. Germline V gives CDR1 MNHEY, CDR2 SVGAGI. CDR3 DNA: TGTGCCAGCAAACCCGGGACAGGGGCCGGGGAGCTGTTTTTT. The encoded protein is CASKPGTGAGELFF.

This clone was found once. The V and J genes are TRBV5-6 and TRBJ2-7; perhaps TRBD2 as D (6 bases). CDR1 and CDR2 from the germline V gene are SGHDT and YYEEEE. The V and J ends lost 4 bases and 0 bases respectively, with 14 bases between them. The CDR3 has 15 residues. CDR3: CASSTPSASSYEQYF. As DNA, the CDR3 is TGTGCCAGCAGCACCCCTAGCGCCTCCTCCTACGAGCAGTACTTC.

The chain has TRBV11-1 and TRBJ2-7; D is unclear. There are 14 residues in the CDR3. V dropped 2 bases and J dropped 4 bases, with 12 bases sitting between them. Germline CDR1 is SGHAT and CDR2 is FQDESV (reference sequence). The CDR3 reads CASSLISRAYEQYF. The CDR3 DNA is TGTGCCAGCAGCTTAATTTCTCGAGCTTACGAGCAGTACTTC.

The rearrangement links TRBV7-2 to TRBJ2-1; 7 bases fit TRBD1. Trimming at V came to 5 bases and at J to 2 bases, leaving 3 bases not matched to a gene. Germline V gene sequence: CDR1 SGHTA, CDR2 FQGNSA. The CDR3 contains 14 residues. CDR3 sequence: CASSPGQAYNEQFF. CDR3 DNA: TGTGCCAGCAGCCCCGGACAGGCCTACAATGAGCAGTTCTTC.

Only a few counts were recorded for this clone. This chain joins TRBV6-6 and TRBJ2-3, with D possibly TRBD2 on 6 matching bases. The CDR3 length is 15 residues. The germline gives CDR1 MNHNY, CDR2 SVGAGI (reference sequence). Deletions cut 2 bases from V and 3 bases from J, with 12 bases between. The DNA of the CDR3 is TGTGCCAGCAGTTACGCGGGGATTGGTACAGATACGCAGTATTTT. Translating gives CASSYAGIGTDTQYF.

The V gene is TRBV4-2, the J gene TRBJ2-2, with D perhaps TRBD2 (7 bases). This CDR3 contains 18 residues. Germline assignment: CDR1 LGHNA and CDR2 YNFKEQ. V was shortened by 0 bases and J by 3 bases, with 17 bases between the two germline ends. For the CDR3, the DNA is TGTGCCAGCAGCCAAGAAAGGGGGGGGCCTTCGGACACCGGGGAGCTGTTTTTT. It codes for CASSQERGGPSDTGELFF.